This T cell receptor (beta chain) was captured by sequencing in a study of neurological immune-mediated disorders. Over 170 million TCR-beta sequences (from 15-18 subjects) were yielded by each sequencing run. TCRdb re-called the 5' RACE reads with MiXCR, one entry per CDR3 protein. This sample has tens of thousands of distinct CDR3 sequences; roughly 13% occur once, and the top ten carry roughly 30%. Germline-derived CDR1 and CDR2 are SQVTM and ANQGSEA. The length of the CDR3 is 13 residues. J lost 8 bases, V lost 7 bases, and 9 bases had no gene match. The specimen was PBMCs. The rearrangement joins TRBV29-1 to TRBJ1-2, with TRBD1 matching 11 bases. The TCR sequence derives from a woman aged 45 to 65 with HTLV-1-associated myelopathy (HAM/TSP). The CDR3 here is CSDKRTGGAGYTF. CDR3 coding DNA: TGCAGCGACAAACGGACAGGGGGCGCGGGCTACACCTTC. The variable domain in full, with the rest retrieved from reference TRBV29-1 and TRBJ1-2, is SAVISQKPSRDICQRGTSLTIQCQVDSQVTMMFWYRQQPGQSLTLIATANQGSEATYESGFVIDKFPISRPNLTFSTLTVSNMSPEDSSIYLCSDKRTGGAGYTFGSGTRLTVV.